Described below is a single T cell receptor (beta chain) sequence and its context. The data originate from a study of blood T cell repertoires in COVID-19. Some clones are missing from TCRdb's copy, which holds only in-frame ones; the method was immunoSEQ multiplex PCR. The top ten hold 9.5% to 10% of the sample, which has about 130,000 clones, about four fifths seen once. This CDR3 spans 17 amino acids. Germline trimming cut 4 bases from V and 4 bases from J; bases unmatched to any gene: 15. Germline V gene lookup returns CDR1 SGHRS and CDR2 YFSETQ. V and J are TRBV5-1 and TRBJ2-3; TRBD2 matches 7 bases. Sequences were obtained from peripheral blood. The sequence came from a man aged 40-50 years with active or convalescent COVID-19. The CDR3 nucleotides are TGCGCCAGCAGCAAGGGCACCGGGGGGACCTACGCAGATACGCAGTATTTT. This sequence encodes CASSKGTGGTYADTQYF. Using reference TRBV5-1 and TRBJ2-3 for the parts outside the CDR3, the full variable domain is KAGVTQTPRYLIKTRGQQVTLSCSPISGHRSVSWYQQTPGQGLQFLFEYFSETQRNKGNFPGRFSGRQFSNSRSEMNVSTLELGDSALYLCASSKGTGGTYADTQYFGPGTRLTVL.